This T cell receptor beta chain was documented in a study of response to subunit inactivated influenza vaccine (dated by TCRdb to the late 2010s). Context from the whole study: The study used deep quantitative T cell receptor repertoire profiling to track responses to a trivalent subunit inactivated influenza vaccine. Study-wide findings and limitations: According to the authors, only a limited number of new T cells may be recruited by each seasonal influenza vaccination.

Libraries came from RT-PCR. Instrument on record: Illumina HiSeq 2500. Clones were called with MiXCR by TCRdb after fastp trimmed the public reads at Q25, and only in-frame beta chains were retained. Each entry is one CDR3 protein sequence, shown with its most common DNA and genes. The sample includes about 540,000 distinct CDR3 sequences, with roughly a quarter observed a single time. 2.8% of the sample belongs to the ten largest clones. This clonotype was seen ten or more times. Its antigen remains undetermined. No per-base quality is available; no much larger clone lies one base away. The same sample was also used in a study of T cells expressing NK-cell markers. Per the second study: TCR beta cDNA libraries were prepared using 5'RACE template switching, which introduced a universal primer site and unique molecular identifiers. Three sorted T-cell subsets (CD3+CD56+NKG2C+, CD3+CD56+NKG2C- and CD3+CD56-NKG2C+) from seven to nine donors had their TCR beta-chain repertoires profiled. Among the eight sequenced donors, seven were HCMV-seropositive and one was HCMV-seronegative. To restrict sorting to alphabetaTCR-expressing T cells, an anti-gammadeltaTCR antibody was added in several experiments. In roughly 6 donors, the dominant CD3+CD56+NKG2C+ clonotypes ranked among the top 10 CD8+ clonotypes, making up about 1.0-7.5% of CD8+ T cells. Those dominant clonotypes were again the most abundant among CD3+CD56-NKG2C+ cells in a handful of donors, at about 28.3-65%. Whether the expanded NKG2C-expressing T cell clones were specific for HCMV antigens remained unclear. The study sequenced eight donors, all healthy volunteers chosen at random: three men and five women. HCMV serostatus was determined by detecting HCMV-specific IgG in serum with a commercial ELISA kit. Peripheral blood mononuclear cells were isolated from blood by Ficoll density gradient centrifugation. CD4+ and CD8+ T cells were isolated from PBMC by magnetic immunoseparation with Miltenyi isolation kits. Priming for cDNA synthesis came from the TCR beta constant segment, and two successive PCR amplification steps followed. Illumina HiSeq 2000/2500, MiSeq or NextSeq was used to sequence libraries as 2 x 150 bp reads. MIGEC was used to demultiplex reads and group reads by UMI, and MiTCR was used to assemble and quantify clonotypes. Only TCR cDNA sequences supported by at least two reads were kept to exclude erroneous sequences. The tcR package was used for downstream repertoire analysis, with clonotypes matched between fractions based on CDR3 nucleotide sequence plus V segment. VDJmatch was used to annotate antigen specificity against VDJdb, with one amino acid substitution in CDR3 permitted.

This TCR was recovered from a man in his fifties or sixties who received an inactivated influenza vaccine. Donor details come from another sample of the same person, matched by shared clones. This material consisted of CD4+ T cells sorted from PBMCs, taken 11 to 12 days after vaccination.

The sequenced DNA: TGCGCCAGCAGCAGGGGCGACTATGGCTACACCTTC. Translation gives CASSRGDYGYTF. The chain employs TRBV5-1 and TRBJ1-2, with a weak D call of TRBD1 (5 bases match). The V end loses 4 bases and the J end loses 3 bases, and a stretch of 7 bases separates them. The CDR1 and CDR2 encoded by the germline V gene are SGHRS and YFSETQ. The CDR3 runs 12 amino acids, cysteine and phenylalanine included. Just CDR3 DNA is preserved here, 36 bases in frame from base 1.